The 10 T cell receptor beta chains below were found in one sample sequenced in a study of PD-L1 blockade in urothelial cancer (dated by TCRdb to 2017 to 2019). The time point label corresponds to: peripheral blood 6 weeks after treatment start. The library was made by the immunoSEQ multiplex PCR assay. TCRdb's version of the immuneACCESS table is confined to in-frame rearrangements and falls short of the full clone set. An unresolved V gene accounts for under half of the shortfall where checked; the remainder is of unknown origin. The sample table contains more than 60,000 clones; only one count was recorded for more than 70% of them. The top ten hold about 11% of the sample. The sequencing used PBMCs, collected around atezolizumab (anti-PD-L1) treatment. The receptors stem from a man between 60 and 75 years old with urothelial cancer.

This clone has a handful of counts. The V gene is TRBV30, the J gene TRBJ1-2; 12 bases line up with TRBD1. Trimming at V came to 4 bases and at J to 4 bases, leaving 4 bases not matched to a gene. The length of the CDR3 is 14 residues. Looked up from germline, CDR1 is GTSNPN and CDR2 is SVGIG (reference sequence). CDR3 protein: CAWTPGQGAYGYTF. The CDR3 DNA reads TGTGCCTGGACCCCGGGACAGGGGGCCTATGGCTACACCTTC. Combining the CDR3 with reference TRBV30 and TRBJ1-2 gives the whole variable domain SQTIHQWPATLVQPVGSPLSLECTVEGTSNPNLYWYRQAAGRGLQLLFYSVGIGQISSEVPQNLSASRPQDRQFILSSKKLLLSDSGFYLCAWTPGQGAYGYTFGSGTRLTVV.

This chain uses TRBV4-2 with TRBJ2-7; TRBD2 aligns across 10 bases. The CDR3 is 16 amino acids. Per germline, CDR1 LGHNA and CDR2 YNFKEQ. J lost 4 bases, V lost 0 bases, and 6 bases had no gene match. The DNA of the CDR3 is TGTGCCAGCAGCCAAGAGGCTAGCGGGAGAGGGTACGAGCAGTACTTC. Translation: CASSQEASGRGYEQYF.

For this clone: Sequence at one end of the junction differs from germline and may be a read error. The J gene is TRBJ1-4, the V gene TRBV19; D is undetermined. Germline CDR1 is LNHDA and CDR2 is SQIVND (reference sequence). The CDR3 has 14 amino acids. The CDR3 DNA is TGTGCCAGTAGCATAGCCGCAACTAATGAAAAACTGTTTTTT. Its translation: CASSIAATNEKLFF.

This rearrangement joins TRBV10-2 to TRBJ2-3, with 12 bases fitting TRBD1. The CDR3 is 16 residues long. J was trimmed by 3 bases and V by 4 bases; bases with no gene match: 5. Per the germline V gene, CDR1 is WSHSY and CDR2 is SAAADI. CDR3 DNA sequence: TGCGCCAGCAGTGGTCCGGGACAGGGGGCGACAGATACGCAGTATTTT. Encoded protein: CASSGPGQGATDTQYF.

This clone was seen once. V gene TRBV4-1 combines with J gene TRBJ1-5, with D unclear. Trimming stripped 1 base from V and 4 bases from J, with 11 bases between. CDR3 size: 15 residues. Per the germline V gene, CDR1 is MGHRA and CDR2 is YSYEKL. CDR3 sequence: CASSQGRNPNQPQHF. The CDR3, as DNA: TGCGCCAGCAGCCAAGGCAGGAACCCTAATCAGCCCCAGCATTTT.

The chain employs TRBV30 and TRBJ1-2; weak D call: TRBD1 (5 bases). Germline CDR1 is GTSNPN and CDR2 is SVGIG (reference sequence). V was shortened by 5 bases and J by 8 bases, with 18 bases between the two germline ends. The CDR3 contains 13 residues. CDR3: CAWGTVPGGGYTF. DNA of the CDR3: TGTGCCTGGGGGACTGTCCCCGGAGGGGGCTACACCTTC.

This chain connects TRBV2 to TRBJ1-2; TRBD1 aligns across 11 bases. Germline V CDR1 and CDR2: SNHLY, FYNNEI. V lost 6 bases, J lost 7 bases, and 7 bases stayed unmatched. The CDR3 consists of 14 residues. The CDR3 DNA sequence: TGTGCCAGCAGGACCGGACAGGGGGCGGGTGGCTACACCTTC. It yields the protein CASRTGQGAGGYTF.

The chain has TRBV7-9 and TRBJ2-7, with 9 bases that match TRBD2. V shed 0 bases and J 0 bases; nucleotides not matched to a gene: 3. This CDR3 contains 16 residues. The V gene's germline CDR1 is SEHNR and CDR2 FQNEAQ (reference sequence). Written as DNA, the CDR3 is TGTGCCAGCAGCTTAGCGAGCGGGGGGAGCTCCTACGAGCAGTACTTC. The encoded protein is CASSLASGGSSYEQYF.

The J gene is TRBJ2-5, the V gene TRBV18; D gene uncertain. Germline lookup yields CDR1 KGHSH and CDR2 LQKENI. The CDR3 covers 14 residues. The V end lost 5 bases, the J end lost 1 base, and 11 bases lay between the germline ends. The CDR3 nucleotides read TGTGCCAGCTCAGAAAAAACGAGCCAAGAGACCCAGTACTTC. Protein sequence: CASSEKTSQETQYF.

The J gene is TRBJ2-5, the V gene TRBV7-9; a possible D gene is TRBD1 (6 bases). CDR1 is SEHNR, CDR2 FQNEAQ, per germline (reference sequence). This CDR3 has 14 amino acids. V was trimmed by 5 bases and J by 5 bases, leaving 15 bases between them. Written as DNA, the CDR3 is TGTGCCAGCAGCACCCCTGGCAGGGGTGAGACCCAGTACTTC. Residues: CASSTPGRGETQYF.